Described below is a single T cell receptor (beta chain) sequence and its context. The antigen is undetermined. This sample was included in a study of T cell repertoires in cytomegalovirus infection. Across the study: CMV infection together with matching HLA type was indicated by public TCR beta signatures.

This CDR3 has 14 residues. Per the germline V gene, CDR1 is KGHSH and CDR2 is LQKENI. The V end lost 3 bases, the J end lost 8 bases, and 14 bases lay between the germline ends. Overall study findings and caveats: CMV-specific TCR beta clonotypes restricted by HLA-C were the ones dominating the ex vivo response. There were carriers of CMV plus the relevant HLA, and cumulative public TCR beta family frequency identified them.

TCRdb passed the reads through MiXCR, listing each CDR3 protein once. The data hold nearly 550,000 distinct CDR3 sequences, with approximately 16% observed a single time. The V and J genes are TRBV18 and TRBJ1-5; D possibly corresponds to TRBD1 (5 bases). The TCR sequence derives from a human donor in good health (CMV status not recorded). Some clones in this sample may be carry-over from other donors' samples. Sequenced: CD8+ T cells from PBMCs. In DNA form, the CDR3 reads TGTGCCAGCTCACCCTCGTTGAGGGGTAAGCCCCAGCATTTT. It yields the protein CASSPSLRGKPQHF.